Following are 5 T cell receptor beta chains from one sample sequenced in a study of naive and memory T cell subsets. Two oligonucleotides, mixed equimolar, formed the beta constant-region primer covering TRBC1 and TRBC2. Each CDR3 protein gets one entry after TCRdb re-called the UMI-ligation and nested PCR reads with MiXCR. The table has around 31,000 distinct CDR3 sequences, about 11% seen once. The sequencing sample was made of effector memory CD4+ T cells from blood. Subset reported: effector memory, CD45RA- CD27-. These receptors originate from a human donor in good health.

The gene calls are TRBV19 and TRBJ2-3, with D possibly TRBD2 on 6 matching bases. Germline loops: CDR1 LNHDA, CDR2 SQIVND (reference sequence). The CDR3 sequence is 15 residues long. V gave up 7 bases and J gave up 7 bases, with 21 bases separating them. DNA of the CDR3: TGTGCCAGTAAAGCCGGGAGATCCTCCGGGTATACGCAGTATTTT. As protein: CASKAGRSSGYTQYF.

This clonotype was picked up a small number of times. The V and J genes are TRBV3-1 and TRBJ2-4; D not resolved. The germline V gene encodes CDR1 LGHDT and CDR2 YNNKEL (reference sequence). This CDR3 is 15 amino acids long. V lost 0 bases and J 2 bases, leaving 8 bases between the germline ends. As DNA, the CDR3 is TGTGCCAGCAGCCAAGAGCTGGGGTCCAAAAACATTCAGTACTTC. Translation: CASSQELGSKNIQYF.

The chain couples TRBV24-1 to TRBJ2-3; TRBD2 matches at 7 bases. Germline V gene sequence: CDR1 KGHDR, CDR2 SFDVKD. The V and J ends lost 3 bases and 10 bases, in that order; junction bases with no gene match: 6. CDR3 length equals 13 residues. Here the CDR3 reads CATSDGGEFPQYF. The CDR3 DNA follows: TGTGCCACCAGTGATGGGGGGGAGTTTCCGCAGTATTTT.

This clonotype was observed a handful of times. The V call is TRBV3-1, the J call TRBJ1-6; TRBD1 matches 7 bases. CDR1 and CDR2 from the germline V gene are LGHDT and YNNKEL (reference sequence). The length of the CDR3 is 15 residues. V gave up 1 base and J gave up 10 bases; unmatched junction bases: 7. The chain's CDR3 is CASSQGPGGRSPLHF. The CDR3 DNA sequence: TGTGCCAGCAGCCAAGGCCCAGGGGGAAGATCACCCCTCCACTTT.

This clonotype was detected only a few times. The V and J genes are TRBV11-1 and TRBJ2-1, with a weak D call TRBD1 (6 bases). This CDR3 region has 15 residues. Germline CDR1 and CDR2: SGHAT and FQDESV (reference sequence). Trimming removed 2 bases at V and 6 bases at J, with 14 bases between. CDR3 amino acids: CASSLRRTRGNEQFF. The CDR3 coding sequence is TGTGCCAGCAGCTTACGGCGGACCAGGGGCAATGAGCAGTTCTTC.